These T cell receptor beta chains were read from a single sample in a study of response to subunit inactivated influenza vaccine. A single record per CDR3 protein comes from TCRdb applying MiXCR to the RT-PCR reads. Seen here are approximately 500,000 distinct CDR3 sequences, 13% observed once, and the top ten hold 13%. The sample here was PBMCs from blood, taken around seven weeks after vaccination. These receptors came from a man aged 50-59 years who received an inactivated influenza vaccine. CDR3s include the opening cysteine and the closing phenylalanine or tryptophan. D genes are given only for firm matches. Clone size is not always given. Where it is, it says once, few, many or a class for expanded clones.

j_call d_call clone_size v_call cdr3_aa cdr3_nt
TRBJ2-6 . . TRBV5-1 CASSLEAGFLSGANVLTF TGCGCCAGCAGCTTGGAGGCAGGGTTTCTCTCTGGGGCCAACGTCCTGACTTTC
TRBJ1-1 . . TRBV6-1 CASEKQSGIPEAFF TGTGCCAGCGAAAAACAGTCGGGAATACCGGAAGCTTTCTTT
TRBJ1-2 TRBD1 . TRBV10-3 CAISSRGRNGYTF TGTGCCATCAGTTCGAGGGGGCGGAATGGCTACACCTTC
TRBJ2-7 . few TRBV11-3 CASSLGIPIEQYF TGTGCCAGCAGCTTAGGCATCCCAATTGAGCAGTACTTC
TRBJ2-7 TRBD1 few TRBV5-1 CASSPGTARYEQYF TGCGCCAGCAGCCCCGGGACAGCCCGGTACGAGCAGTACTTC
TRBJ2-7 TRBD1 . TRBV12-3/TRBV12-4 CASSHSPGQGAGYEQYF TGTGCCAGCAGTCACTCACCGGGACAGGGGGCGGGTTACGAGCAGTACTTC
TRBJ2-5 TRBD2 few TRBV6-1 CASISSSGWGETQYF TGTGCCAGTATCTCTTCTAGCGGGTGGGGGGAGACCCAGTACTTC
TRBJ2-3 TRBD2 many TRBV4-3 CASSQGASGFSTDTQYF TGCGCCAGCAGCCAAGGGGCTAGCGGTTTTAGCACAGATACGCAGTATTTT
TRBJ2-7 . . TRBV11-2 CASSLARHSSYEQYF TGTGCCAGCAGCTTAGCCAGGCACAGCTCCTACGAGCAGTACTTC
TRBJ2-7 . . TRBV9 CASSKGHHSYEQYF TGTGCCTCGAGTAAGGGACACCACTCCTACGAGCAGTACTTC
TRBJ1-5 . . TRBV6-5 CASSYGYNQPQHF TGTGCCAGCAGTTACGGGTACAATCAGCCCCAGCATTTT
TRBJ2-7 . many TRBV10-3 CAMSSGGAGDYEQYF TGTGCCATGTCATCTGGGGGGGCGGGGGACTACGAGCAGTACTTC
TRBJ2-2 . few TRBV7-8 CASSLVAPKSGELFF TGTGCCAGCAGCTTAGTGGCCCCTAAGTCCGGGGAGCTGTTTTTT
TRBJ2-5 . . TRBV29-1 CSVRQHQETQYF TGCAGCGTTCGGCAGCACCAAGAGACCCAGTACTTC
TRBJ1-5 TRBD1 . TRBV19 CASSRQGRNQPQHF TGTGCCAGTAGCCGACAGGGGAGAAATCAGCCCCAGCATTTT
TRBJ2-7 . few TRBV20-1 CSARDQLEQYF TGCAGTGCTAGAGATCAGCTCGAGCAGTACTTC
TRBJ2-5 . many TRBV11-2 CASSLVGQTQYF TGTGCCAGCAGCTTAGTCGGGCAGACCCAGTACTTC
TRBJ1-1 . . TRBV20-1 CYPGGSTEAFF TGCTATCCGGGCGGGAGCACTGAAGCTTTCTTT
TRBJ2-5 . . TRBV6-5 CASSYPRKGMETQYF TGTGCCAGCAGTTACCCTAGAAAAGGGATGGAGACCCAGTACTTC
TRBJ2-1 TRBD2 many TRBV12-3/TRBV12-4 CASSSSLAGANEQFF TGTGCCAGCAGTTCCTCACTAGCGGGGGCCAATGAGCAGTTCTTC